The 16 T cell receptor beta chains below were found in one sample sequenced in a study of T cell changes during pregnancy in multiple sclerosis. The method was immunoSEQ multiplex PCR; TCRdb's version includes in-frame clones alone and lacks a portion of them. The sample carries about 92,000 clones, 94% recorded once. The sample in question was peripheral blood, obtained in the third trimester of pregnancy. Receptor source: a female donor with multiple sclerosis, enrolled in a pregnancy study.

This sequence joins TRBV6-5 and TRBJ2-7; 8 bases agree with TRBD2. Germline CDR1 and CDR2: MNHEY and SVGAGI. Germline trimming cut 5 bases from V and 2 bases from J; bases unmatched to any gene: 8. The CDR3 consists of 15 residues. The CDR3 DNA is TGTGCCAGCAGTCCTGGCAGCGGGGGAACCTACGAGCAGTACTTC. Protein product: CASSPGSGGTYEQYF.

The chain carries TRBV6-1 and TRBJ1-1; 8 positions agree with TRBD1. Per the germline V gene, CDR1 is MNHNS and CDR2 is SASEGT. This CDR3 comprises 14 residues. V lost 2 bases, J lost 8 bases, and 7 bases stayed unmatched. The DNA of the CDR3 is TGTGCCAGCAGTGAACAGGGGGCGGCTCTGGAAGCTTTCTTT. Translating gives CASSEQGAALEAFF.

The chain joins TRBV27 to TRBJ2-5; possibly TRBD2 for D (5 bases). Germline CDR1 is MNHEY and CDR2 is SMNVEV (reference sequence). The V and J ends lost 3 bases and 5 bases respectively, with 10 bases between them. The CDR3 has 13 amino acids. CDR3 DNA: TGTGCCAGCAGTTTTGGAGGAGAGGAGACCCAGTACTTC. This codes for CASSFGGEETQYF.

This clone appeared a few times. The chain has TRBV27 and TRBJ1-2; 10 bases agree with TRBD1. Germline-derived CDR1 and CDR2 are MNHEY and SMNVEV (reference sequence). The CDR3 contains 13 residues. Trimming removed 2 bases from V and 7 bases from J; junction bases left unmatched: 1. CDR3: CASSLGQGVGYTF. In DNA, the CDR3 is TGTGCCAGCAGTTTAGGACAGGGGGTTGGCTACACCTTC.

The rearrangement joins TRBV6-5 to TRBJ2-1, with D perhaps matching TRBD1 (5 bases). This CDR3 contains 13 residues. Between the trimmed V and J ends, which lost 0 bases and 8 bases, there was a span of 8 bases. The germline gives CDR1 MNHEY, CDR2 SVGAGI. CDR3 protein: CASSYSGVDEQFF. CDR3 coding DNA: TGTGCCAGCAGTTACTCAGGGGTTGATGAGCAGTTCTTC.

In nucleotides, the CDR3 is TGCGCTAGCGGGAGGGCCAATGAGCAGTTCTTC. Translating gives CASGRANEQFF. The rearrangement joins TRBV5-1 to TRBJ2-1, with 11 positions matching TRBD2. The length of the CDR3 is 11 residues. Looked up from germline, CDR1 is SGHRS and CDR2 is YFSETQ.

The CDR3 DNA follows: TGTGCCAGCAGCAAAGAACCGACAGAAGCCTACAATGAGCAGTTCTTC. Translated, it gives CASSKEPTEAYNEQFF. This rearrangement joins TRBV21-1 to TRBJ2-1; the table's D call TRBD1 went unverified against the DNA. TRBV21-1 is marked as a pseudogene. The CDR3 has 16 residues.

V is TRBV25-1 and J is TRBJ2-7, with 9 nucleotides matching TRBD1. Germline trimming cut 7 bases from V and 6 bases from J; bases unmatched to any gene: 7. CDR1 is MGHDK and CDR2 is SYGVNS in the germline V gene. The CDR3 contains 13 residues. The CDR3 is CASTRDRVAEQYF. The CDR3 DNA sequence: TGTGCCAGCACCAGGGACAGGGTAGCCGAGCAGTACTTC.

This chain joins TRBV5-6 and TRBJ2-6; 8 bases match TRBD1. CDR3 length equals 17 residues. Per germline, CDR1 SGHDT and CDR2 YYEEEE. The junction had 6 bases not matched to a gene; V was cut back by 4 bases and J by 0 bases. The CDR3 spells CASSLGTGFSGANVLTF. In DNA form, the CDR3 reads TGTGCCAGCAGCCTGGGGACAGGTTTCTCTGGGGCCAACGTCCTGACTTTC.

This chain connects TRBV29-1 to TRBJ1-1; D unresolved. The CDR3 length is 16 residues. Trimming took off 2 bases at V and 1 base at J, with 17 bases between the two ends. CDR1 is SQVTM and CDR2 is ANQGSEA in the germline V gene. The CDR3 here is CSVESRLRAANTEAFF. Here the CDR3 DNA reads TGCAGCGTTGAAAGTAGGCTACGAGCGGCGAACACTGAAGCTTTCTTT.

This chain uses TRBV27 with TRBJ2-7; perhaps TRBD1 as D (6 bases). CDR3 length: 15 amino acids. V lost 1 base to trimming and J lost 4 bases, with 14 bases between them. Germline loops: CDR1 MNHEY, CDR2 SMNVEV (reference sequence). CDR3 region: CASSLYLGQIYEQYF. The CDR3 DNA follows: TGTGCCAGCAGTTTATACCTCGGACAGATTTACGAGCAGTACTTC.

V gene TRBV19 combines with J gene TRBJ2-5, with 10 bases aligning to TRBD2. Germline trimming cut 4 bases from V and 5 bases from J; bases unmatched to any gene: 7. The CDR3 runs 15 residues. CDR1 is LNHDA, CDR2 SQIVND, per germline (reference sequence). CDR3 region: CASSNLAGAAETQYF. DNA for the CDR3: TGTGCCAGTAGTAATCTAGCGGGAGCTGCGGAGACCCAGTACTTC.

The chain joins TRBV5-4 to TRBJ1-2; weak D call: TRBD1 (6 bases). The CDR3 covers 12 residues. The V end was cut by 4 bases, the J end by 6 bases, with 10 bases between. CDR1 and CDR2 (germline): SGHNT, YYREEE (reference sequence). This chain's CDR3 is CASSGGGHGYTF. CDR3 nucleotides: TGTGCCAGCAGCGGGGGGGGGCATGGCTACACCTTC.

The rearrangement links TRBV2 to TRBJ2-7; a possible D gene is TRBD2 (5 bases). This CDR3 has 14 residues. Looked up from germline, CDR1 is SNHLY and CDR2 is FYNNEI. V lost 7 bases and J lost 6, with 19 bases in between. CDR3 residues: CASKRLEGSGEQYF. CDR3 sequence (DNA): TGTGCCAGCAAACGTCTAGAGGGTTCTGGCGAGCAGTACTTC.

The gene calls are TRBV10-3 and TRBJ1-2, with TRBD1 identical over 7 bases. The CDR3 has 15 amino acids. V dropped 2 bases and J dropped 6; count of bases not matched to a gene: 9. CDR1 and CDR2 from the germline V gene are ENHRY and SYGVKD. As DNA, the CDR3 is TGTGCCATCAGTGAGCCGGCCGGGACAGCCGATGGCTACACCTTC. Protein sequence: CAISEPAGTADGYTF.

This clone has only one observation. The rearrangement joins TRBV15 to TRBJ1-1; a possible D gene is TRBD1 (6 bases). V lost 3 bases and J 2 bases, leaving 13 bases between the germline ends. The CDR3 sequence is 15 residues long. Germline lookup yields CDR1 LNHNV and CDR2 YYDKDF (reference sequence). The CDR3 region is CATSRDGQPNTEAFF. In DNA form, the CDR3 reads TGTGCCACCAGCAGGGATGGACAGCCCAACACTGAAGCTTTCTTT.